This TCR beta chain was sequenced in a study of Tregs in tolerant kidney transplant recipients. Study background: Stimulator donor B cells were generated over 10 days with CD40L, cyclosporin A and IL-4.

In the case of this clone: Its target is unknown.

Profiled with immunoSEQ multiplex PCR; TCRdb holds only in-frame clones, not every one. This table has some 1,500 clones, roughly 40% appearing once. Sequences were obtained from Tregs from blood cultured with allogeneic cells. This sequence was found in a human patient who received a combined kidney and bone marrow transplant. Some T cells may be graft donor cells.

The chain's CDR3 is CASSRDSSSYEQYF. The CDR3 DNA reads as TGCGCCAGCAGCCGAGACTCGAGCTCCTACGAGCAGTACTTC. The chain carries TRBV5-1 and TRBJ2-7; the D is unclear. V gave up 4 bases and J gave up 0 bases, with 11 bases separating them. The germline V gene encodes CDR1 SGHRS and CDR2 YFSETQ. This CDR3 region has 14 residues.